This record covers a single T cell receptor (beta chain). Its antigen is unidentified. MiXCR, applied by TCRdb to the PCR reads, yields one record per CDR3 protein. The sample lists about half a million distinct CDR3 sequences, around 23% occurring once. This specimen comes from a study of molecular identifiers for immune sequencing clone quantification. Each library that profiled naive CD8 cells came from around 18,000 to 910,000 sorted cells with 10%, 30% or 50% RNA. Based on a CD8+CD4-CCR7+CD45RA+ profile, naive CD8 T cells were sorted. Study-level findings and limits: Detection of one spiked Jurkat cell's TCR RNA reportedly worked in around 1 million naive cells. Clones above 20 RNA copies contained over 99% of effector molecules and under 1% of naive molecules.

The germline gives CDR1 SGHRS, CDR2 YFSETQ. Germline trimming cut 3 bases from V and 13 bases from J; bases unmatched to any gene: 10. The CDR3 covers 13 residues. The specimen was naive CD8+ T cells from blood, with Jurkat cell RNA spiked in. The subset denotes: FACS-sorted CD8+CD4-CCR7+CD45RA+ naive T cells. The genes are TRBV5-1 and TRBJ2-1; the match to TRBD1 covers 7 bases. This sequence originates from a human donor in good health. Some libraries in this study had Jurkat cell RNA spiked in. This CDR3 is CASSSPPGGSQFF. In DNA form, the CDR3 reads TGCGCCAGCAGCTCTCCGCCAGGGGGTTCCCAGTTCTTC.